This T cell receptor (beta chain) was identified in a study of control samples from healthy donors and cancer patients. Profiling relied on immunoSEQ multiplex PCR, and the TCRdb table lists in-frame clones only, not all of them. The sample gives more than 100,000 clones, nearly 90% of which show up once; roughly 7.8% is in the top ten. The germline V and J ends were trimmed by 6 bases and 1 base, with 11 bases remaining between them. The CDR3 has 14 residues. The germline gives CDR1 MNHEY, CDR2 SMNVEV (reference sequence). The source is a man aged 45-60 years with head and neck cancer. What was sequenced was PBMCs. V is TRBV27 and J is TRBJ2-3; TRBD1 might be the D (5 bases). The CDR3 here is CASSAGRGTDTQYF. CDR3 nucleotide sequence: TGTGCCAGCAGCGCCGGCAGGGGCACAGATACGCAGTATTTT.